Shown below are 30 T cell receptor beta chains from a single sample sequenced in a study of blood T cell repertoires in COVID-19. Generated by immunoSEQ multiplex PCR, the TCRdb table keeps only in-frame clones and is missing some. The repertoire holds some 80,000 clones, with about four fifths as singletons. The sequenced sample was peripheral blood. These receptors were taken from a woman in her 70s with acute or convalescent COVID-19.

V usage is TRBV9 and J usage is TRBJ1-6; 9 nucleotides line up with TRBD1. CDR3 length equals 15 residues. Germline V gene sequence: CDR1 SGDLS, CDR2 YYNGEE. The junction had 8 bases not matched to a gene; V was cut back by 3 bases and J by 10 bases. In DNA, the CDR3 is TGTGCCAGCAGCGCCCGCCGGGACAGGGTATCACCCCTCCACTTT. Its protein is CASSARRDRVSPLHF.

J is TRBJ2-2 and V is TRBV7-8; D gene ambiguous. This CDR3 region has 13 residues. Trimming cost V 1 base and J 4 bases, with 4 bases left between them. Germline-derived CDR1 and CDR2 are SGHVS and FQNEAQ. In nucleotides, the CDR3 is TGTGCCAGCAGCTTAGGTAGCACCGGGGAGCTGTTTTTT. Protein sequence: CASSLGSTGELFF.

The rearrangement uses TRBV4-1 and TRBJ2-3; no clear D gene. V dropped 1 base and J dropped 0 bases, with 23 bases sitting between them. The CDR3 has 20 residues. Per the germline V gene, CDR1 is MGHRA and CDR2 is YSYEKL. The CDR3 nucleotides read TGCGCCAGCAGCCAAGGATACTCGGCCGCAGGCCTGTCTAGCACAGATACGCAGTATTTT. This encodes CASSQGYSAAGLSSTDTQYF.

DNA of the CDR3: TGTGCCACCAGCCAGGACAGGAGACCCTACGAGCAGTACTTC. Translated, it gives CATSQDRRPYEQYF. The chain is built from TRBV15 and TRBJ2-7, with 7 bases fitting TRBD1. This CDR3 contains 14 residues. Trimming at V came to 5 bases and at J to 2 bases, leaving 6 bases not matched to a gene. Germline V gene lookup returns CDR1 LNHNV and CDR2 YYDKDF (reference sequence).

The chain has TRBV27 and TRBJ2-7, with 8 positions matching TRBD2. CDR1 and CDR2 from the germline V gene are MNHEY and SMNVEV (reference sequence). The CDR3 has 17 amino acids. Unmatched junction bases numbered 7, after V lost 0 bases and J lost 0 bases. The CDR3 region is CASSLSPSGSHSYEQYF. CDR3 bases: TGTGCCAGCAGTTTATCTCCAAGCGGGAGTCACTCCTACGAGCAGTACTTC.

The V and J genes are TRBV4-1 and TRBJ2-3; TRBD2 agrees at 7 bases. The CDR3 loop spans 12 amino acids. J gave up 3 bases and V 11 bases, and 5 bases lay outside the gene matches. Germline assignment: CDR1 MGHRA and CDR2 YSYEKL. The CDR3: CAAGGSTDTQYF. The CDR3 nucleotides read TGCGCCGCCGGGGGGTCGACAGATACGCAGTATTTT.

This clone was counted ten times or more. The chain recombines TRBV2 with TRBJ2-5, with a tentative D call TRBD1 (5 bases). V was pared by 10 bases and J by 1 base, with 13 bases between. The CDR3 is made up of 13 amino acids. CDR1 and CDR2 (germline): SNHLY, FYNNEI. DNA for the CDR3: TGTGCCAACGGCCGACAGAGCCAAGAGACCCAGTACTTC. Translation: CANGRQSQETQYF.

This clone has only a few counts. V usage is TRBV5-1 and J usage is TRBJ1-1; 7 bases agree with TRBD1. CDR3 length equals 17 residues. The germline V gene encodes CDR1 SGHRS and CDR2 YFSETQ. With V trimmed by 0 bases and J by 2 bases, 10 bases remained unmatched. The CDR3, as DNA: TGCGCCAGCAGCTTGGATTCAGGACAGGACCCAAACACTGAAGCTTTCTTT. It translates to CASSLDSGQDPNTEAFF. Using reference TRBV5-1 and TRBJ1-1 for the parts outside the CDR3, the full variable domain is KAGVTQTPRYLIKTRGQQVTLSCSPISGHRSVSWYQQTPGQGLQFLFEYFSETQRNKGNFPGRFSGRQFSNSRSEMNVSTLELGDSALYLCASSLDSGQDPNTEAFFGQGTRLTVV.

The chain joins TRBV5-1 to TRBJ2-5; a possible D gene is TRBD2 (7 bases). The CDR3 is made up of 16 amino acids. The V end was cut by 4 bases, the J end by 1 base, with 17 bases between. Germline lookup yields CDR1 SGHRS and CDR2 YFSETQ. The CDR3 sequence is CASSQGGGLIQETQYF. DNA of the CDR3: TGCGCCAGCAGCCAAGGGGGGGGTCTTATCCAAGAGACCCAGTACTTC.

The genes are TRBV30 and TRBJ1-2; the match to TRBD1 covers 8 bases. The CDR3 length is 13 residues. Germline V CDR1 and CDR2: GTSNPN, SVGIG (reference sequence). After removal of 4 bases from V and 2 bases from J, the junction contained 3 bases not matched to a gene. This CDR3 reads CAWMGQENYGYTF. DNA of the CDR3: TGTGCCTGGATGGGACAGGAGAACTATGGCTACACCTTC.

This chain uses TRBV28 with TRBJ2-7, with D possibly matching TRBD2 (5 bases). V was trimmed by 2 bases and J by 0 bases, leaving 8 bases between them. The germline gives CDR1 MDHEN, CDR2 SYDVKM. CDR3 size: 14 residues. As DNA, the CDR3 is TGTGCCAGCAGTTTAGAGCGGAACTCCTACGAGCAGTACTTC. As protein: CASSLERNSYEQYF.

This clone appeared once. The J gene is TRBJ1-5, the V gene TRBV2, with TRBD1 matching 8 bases. V dropped 5 bases and J dropped 6; count of bases not matched to a gene: 9. The CDR3 has 15 amino acids. Germline V CDR1 and CDR2: SNHLY, FYNNEI. CDR3 bases: TGTGCCAGCAGTCTACTAGGACAGGGCTTTCAGCCCCAGCATTTT. Its translation: CASSLLGQGFQPQHF.

Only one count was recorded for this clone. V and J are TRBV4-2 and TRBJ1-3, with 7 bases matching TRBD1. With V trimmed by 4 bases and J by 2 bases, 5 bases remained unmatched. Germline lookup yields CDR1 LGHNA and CDR2 YNFKEQ. CDR3 length: 15 amino acids. CDR3 sequence reads: CASSPAQGTGNTIYF. The CDR3 region has the DNA TGTGCCAGCAGCCCGGCACAGGGGACTGGAAACACCATATATTTT.

This sequence joins TRBV5-1 and TRBJ2-1; D may be TRBD2 (5 bases). The CDR3 runs to 15 residues. V was pared by 6 bases and J by 5 bases, with 18 bases between. Germline V gene data show CDR1 as SGHRS and CDR2 as YFSETQ. CDR3: CASTAPSDGDNEQFF. CDR3 nucleotides: TGCGCCAGCACCGCACCCTCGGACGGGGACAATGAGCAGTTCTTC.

The chain links TRBV5-1 to TRBJ2-1, with 7 bases identical to TRBD2. The CDR3 runs to 15 residues. V trimming: 0 bases; J trimming: 10 bases; junction bases outside the gene matches: 10. From germline, CDR1 is SGHRS and CDR2 YFSETQ. CDR3 in amino acids: CASSLAAAGKGEQFF. The CDR3 DNA reads as TGCGCCAGCAGCTTGGCTGCAGCGGGAAAAGGGGAGCAGTTCTTC. Full variable domain (outside the CDR3, taken from reference TRBV5-1 and TRBJ2-1): KAGVTQTPRYLIKTRGQQVTLSCSPISGHRSVSWYQQTPGQGLQFLFEYFSETQRNKGNFPGRFSGRQFSNSRSEMNVSTLELGDSALYLCASSLAAAGKGEQFFGPGTRLTVL.

This clone appeared a single time. The CDR3 nucleotides are TGTGCCAGCAGTACTATGTCGGGACTCAGTGAGCAGTTCTTC. Its protein product is CASSTMSGLSEQFF. The chain uses TRBV2 and TRBJ2-1; D is possibly TRBD2 (6 bases). V lost 5 bases to trimming and J lost 9 bases, with 17 bases between them. This CDR3 is 14 amino acids long. In germline, CDR1 is SNHLY, CDR2 FYNNEI.

The J gene is TRBJ2-1, the V gene TRBV7-9, with 9 bases matching TRBD2. V shed 3 bases, J shed 9 bases, and the junction held 12 bases outside the gene matches. The CDR3 contains 16 residues. Germline CDR1 reads SEHNR; CDR2 reads FQNEAQ (reference sequence). This CDR3 reads CASSFGGSGGRGEQFF. CDR3 nucleotides: TGTGCCAGCAGCTTTGGTGGTAGCGGGGGCCGGGGTGAGCAGTTCTTC.

This chain joins TRBV7-3 and TRBJ2-1; D possibly corresponds to TRBD2 (5 bases). Germline assignment: CDR1 SGHTA and CDR2 FQGTGA. V was shortened by 5 bases and J by 7 bases, with 6 bases between the two germline ends. The CDR3 runs 11 residues. The CDR3 sequence is CASSGGNEQFF. The CDR3 nucleotides are TGTGCCAGCAGCGGAGGAAATGAGCAGTTCTTC.

This clone was found a few times. V usage is TRBV2 and J usage is TRBJ2-7, with 10 bases matching TRBD2. J gave up 3 bases and V 8 bases, and 7 bases lay outside the gene matches. CDR3 length equals 14 residues. Looked up from germline, CDR1 is SNHLY and CDR2 is FYNNEI. CDR3: CASLSGRADYEQYF. DNA for the CDR3: TGTGCCAGCCTGAGCGGGAGGGCGGACTACGAGCAGTACTTC.

This clone turned up a few times. V usage is TRBV15 and J usage is TRBJ1-5; possibly TRBD1 for D (5 bases). This CDR3 is 15 amino acids long. Trimming removed 6 bases from V and 3 bases from J, with 15 bases in between. Germline loops: CDR1 LNHNV, CDR2 YYDKDF (reference sequence). The DNA for the CDR3 is TGTGCCACCAGTAACAGGCGCAGTGACAATCAGCCCCAGCATTTT. Translating it yields CATSNRRSDNQPQHF.

The chain is built from TRBV19 and TRBJ2-7; perhaps TRBD1 as D (5 bases). Germline CDR1 reads LNHDA; CDR2 reads SQIVND (reference sequence). Trimming removed 3 bases from V and 1 base from J, with 10 bases in between. The CDR3 is made up of 14 amino acids. The CDR3 DNA follows: TGTGCCAGTAGTATCGATCAGGGTTCCTACGAGCAGTACTTC. It encodes CASSIDQGSYEQYF.

The rearrangement links TRBV28 to TRBJ2-7; 9 bases line up with TRBD1. Germline lookup yields CDR1 MDHEN and CDR2 SYDVKM. Trimming removed 5 bases from V and 6 bases from J; junction bases left unmatched: 5. CDR3 size: 13 residues. As DNA, the CDR3 is TGTGCCAGCAGTCCTGGGGACAGGGCCGAGCAGTACTTC. Its translation: CASSPGDRAEQYF.

The table lists this clone with a few counts. V is TRBV18 and J is TRBJ2-1, with TRBD2 identical over 12 bases. After removal of 2 bases from V and 4 bases from J, the junction contained 3 bases not matched to a gene. The germline gives CDR1 KGHSH, CDR2 LQKENI. The CDR3 runs 16 residues. The CDR3 DNA sequence: TGTGCCAGCTCACCATCTAGCGGGAGGGATTACAATGAGCAGTTCTTC. This gives the protein CASSPSSGRDYNEQFF. Full variable domain (outside the CDR3, taken from reference TRBV18 and TRBJ2-1): NAGVMQNPRHLVRRRGQEARLRCSPMKGHSHVYWYRQLPEEGLKFMVYLQKENIIDESGMPKERFSAEFPKEGPSILRIQQVVRGDSAAYFCASSPSSGRDYNEQFFGPGTRLTVL.

This clone was seen only once. V usage is TRBV19 and J usage is TRBJ2-2, with D unresolved. Germline V lookup: CDR1 LNHDA, CDR2 SQIVND (reference sequence). Trimming cost V 1 base and J 6 bases, with 12 bases left between them. The CDR3 runs to 15 residues. The DNA for the CDR3 is TGTGCCAGTAGTATAGGTCCCGCGCCTCCCGGGGAGCTGTTTTTT. Residues: CASSIGPAPPGELFF.

This clone occurred once. The J gene is TRBJ2-3, the V gene TRBV5-1, with TRBD2 identical over 11 bases. V lost 4 bases, J lost 4 bases, and 8 bases stayed unmatched. The CDR3 consists of 16 residues. The germline CDR1 and CDR2 sequences are SGHRS and YFSETQ. The CDR3 DNA is TGCGCCAGCAGCCCCGGGTTAGCGGGAGGGGCAGATACGCAGTATTTT. Translated: CASSPGLAGGADTQYF.

The chain combines TRBV20-1 with TRBJ2-1; D gene unclear. Germline V CDR1 and CDR2: DFQATT, SNEGSKA (reference sequence). V was trimmed by 5 bases and J by 10 bases, leaving 12 bases between them. There are 11 residues in the CDR3. The CDR3 sequence: CSASSGGEQFF. CDR3 in DNA: TGCAGTGCTTCTAGTGGTGGCGAGCAGTTCTTC.

The rearrangement joins TRBV19 to TRBJ1-5; a weak D match, TRBD1 (5 bases). This CDR3 region has 18 residues. V was shortened by 2 bases and J by 3 bases, with 20 bases between the two germline ends. From germline, CDR1 is LNHDA and CDR2 SQIVND (reference sequence). The CDR3 nucleotides read TGTGCCAGTAGTATACTCCTCCGCGGGGGTCGCGACAATCAGCCCCAGCATTTT. Encoded protein: CASSILLRGGRDNQPQHF.

V and J are TRBV11-2 and TRBJ2-7; TRBD2 matches at 13 bases. The junction had 13 bases not matched to a gene; V was cut back by 3 bases and J by 2 bases. CDR1 SGHAT and CDR2 FQNNGV come from the germline V gene. The CDR3 runs to 19 residues. In nucleotides, the CDR3 is TGTGCCAGCAGCTTGAGACTAGCGGGAGGTCCCGATCGAACCTACGAGCAGTACTTC. It codes for CASSLRLAGGPDRTYEQYF.

This clone was observed once. This chain links TRBV5-1 with TRBJ2-1; tentative D call: TRBD2 (6 bases). The germline V gene encodes CDR1 SGHRS and CDR2 YFSETQ. Trimming took off 4 bases at V and 6 bases at J, with 20 bases between the two ends. This CDR3 comprises 16 residues. The CDR3 nucleotides read TGCGCCAGCAGCCAGACGGTTACTAGCACTGGCAATGAGCAGTTCTTC. Amino acids: CASSQTVTSTGNEQFF.

The rearrangement joins TRBV27 to TRBJ1-3; 9 bases are a match to TRBD1. CDR1 and CDR2 from the germline V gene are MNHEY and SMNVEV (reference sequence). With 10 bases clipped from V and 3 bases from J, the junction kept 7 bases outside the gene matches. The CDR3 loop spans 14 amino acids. The CDR3 region has the DNA TGTGCCACCCCGGACAGGGGAGGTGGAAACACCATATATTTT. Translation: CATPDRGGGNTIYF.